This TCR beta chain originates from a study of T-cell reconstitution after alpha-beta-depleted transplantation in children. The study, taken as a whole, reports: After transplant, high TCRbeta diversity at day 60 in some patients arose from surviving recipient T cells and thymic progenitors. Counts and diversity of T cells one year after transplant came mostly from newly produced T cells. It was reported that alpha-beta T cells came from several hundred expanded graft clones (about two months after transplant).

A note on this clonotype: Its antigen remains unidentified.

This CDR3 is 15 amino acids long. Trimming removed 4 bases at V and 0 bases at J, with 10 bases between. Germline CDR1 reads SGHKS; CDR2 reads YYEKEE (reference sequence). Unique molecular identifiers were incorporated into the prepared TCRbeta library. MiXCR, run by TCRdb on the PCR reads, gives a single entry per CDR3 protein. The sample shows around 600,000 distinct CDR3 sequences, 20% to 25% of them seen only once. The specimen comprised PBMCs, mostly from graft donor cells, sampled 360 days after TCRalphabeta/CD19-depleted stem cell transplant. The V gene is TRBV5-5, the J gene TRBJ2-2; tentatively, D is TRBD1 (6 bases). The source is a boy younger than two who had a stem cell transplant for acute myeloid leukemia, so the T cells may come from the graft donor. Here the CDR3 reads CASSETGPNTGELFF. CDR3 sequence (DNA): TGTGCCAGCAGCGAGACAGGTCCGAACACCGGGGAGCTGTTTTTT.